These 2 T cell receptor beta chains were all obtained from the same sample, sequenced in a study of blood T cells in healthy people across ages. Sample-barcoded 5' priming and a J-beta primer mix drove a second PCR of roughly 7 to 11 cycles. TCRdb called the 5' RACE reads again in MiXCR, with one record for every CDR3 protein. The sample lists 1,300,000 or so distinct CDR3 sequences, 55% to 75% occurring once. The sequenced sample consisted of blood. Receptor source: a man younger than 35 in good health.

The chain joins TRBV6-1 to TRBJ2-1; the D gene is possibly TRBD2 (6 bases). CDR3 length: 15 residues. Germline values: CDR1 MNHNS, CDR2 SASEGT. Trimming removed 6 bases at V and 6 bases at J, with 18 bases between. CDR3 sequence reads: CASRLATPSGNEQFF. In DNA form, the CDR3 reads TGTGCCAGCAGGCTAGCGACTCCGTCGGGCAATGAGCAGTTCTTC.

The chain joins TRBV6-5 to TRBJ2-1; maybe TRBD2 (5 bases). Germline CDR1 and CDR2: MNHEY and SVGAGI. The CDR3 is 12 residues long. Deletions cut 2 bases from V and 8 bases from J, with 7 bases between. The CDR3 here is CASSYGGYEQFF. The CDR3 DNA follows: TGTGCCAGCAGTTACGGAGGCTATGAGCAGTTCTTC.